A selection of T cell receptor beta chains follows, all from one sample in a study of cytomegalovirus exposure and HLA in healthy donors. Data came from immunoSEQ multiplex PCR; TCRdb stores just in-frame clones and leaves some out. This table holds under 200,000 clones, more than 70% found once. Sequenced material: PBMCs. The receptors shown here come from a male donor in good health and CMV-seronegative. CDR3s include the opening cysteine and the closing phenylalanine or tryptophan. D genes are given only for firm matches. Expanded clones are given a class, and other clones once, few, many or no size at all.

clone size	D gene	V gene	J gene	CDR3 protein	CDR3 DNA
once	-	TRBV27	TRBJ2-3	CASKAGWVTDTQYF	TGTGCCAGCAAGGCAGGGTGGGTCACAGATACGCAGTATTTT
few	-	TRBV9	TRBJ1-3	CASSARDKPGNTIYF	TGTGCCAGCAGCGCCAGGGACAAACCTGGAAACACCATATATTTT
-	TRBD1	TRBV5-1	TRBJ2-6	CASSGAGQGGTGANVLTF	TGCGCCAGCAGCGGCGCCGGACAGGGAGGAACTGGGGCCAACGTCCTGACTTTC
few	-	TRBV19	TRBJ1-2	CASSIFGDYGYTF	TGTGCCAGTAGTATATTCGGGGACTATGGCTACACCTTC
-	TRBD2	TRBV14	TRBJ2-1	CASSRTSGSYNEQFF	TGTGCCAGCAGTCGGACTAGTGGGTCCTACAATGAGCAGTTCTTC
-	TRBD2	TRBV29-1	TRBJ2-7	CSATSGTQTYEQYF	TGCAGCGCCACTAGCGGGACTCAAACCTACGAGCAGTACTTC
-	TRBD1	TRBV5-1	TRBJ1-2	CASWDRGPRNYGYTF	TGCGCCAGCTGGGACAGGGGGCCTCGGAACTATGGCTACACCTTC
-	-	TRBV18	TRBJ2-5	CASSPNAGRETQYF	TGTGCCAGCTCACCGAATGCGGGGAGAGAGACCCAGTACTTC
-	TRBD2	TRBV14	TRBJ2-5	CASSPGTSGVPETQYF	TGTGCCAGCAGCCCCGGGACTAGCGGGGTTCCAGAGACCCAGTACTTC
-	TRBD1	TRBV6-1	TRBJ1-3	CASSRTGGLGNTIYF	TGTGCCAGCAGTCGAACAGGGGGTCTTGGAAACACCATATATTTT
-	-	TRBV2	TRBJ1-1	CASSVGVNTEAFF	TGTGCCAGCAGTGTAGGAGTGAACACTGAAGCTTTCTTT
-	-	TRBV7-9	TRBJ1-1	CASSLAGGPTEAFF	TGTGCCAGCAGCTTAGCCGGGGGTCCCACTGAAGCTTTCTTT
-	TRBD2	TRBV7-2	TRBJ2-3	CASSLGPSGKFDTQYF	TGTGCCAGCAGCTTAGGTCCTAGCGGGAAGTTTGATACGCAGTATTTT
-	TRBD2	TRBV7-9	TRBJ2-3	CASSATSGGPDTQYF	TGTGCCAGCAGCGCGACTAGCGGGGGTCCAGATACGCAGTATTTT
-	TRBD2	TRBV28	TRBJ2-1	CASSAAGTSLNDEQFF	TGTGCCAGCAGTGCGGCCGGGACTAGCCTGAACGATGAGCAGTTCTTC
few	-	TRBV5-4	TRBJ1-2	CASSEQGRDGYTF	TGTGCCAGCAGCGAACAGGGTAGAGATGGCTACACCTTC
-	-	TRBV5-1	TRBJ1-1	CASSIPQVNTEAFF	TGCGCCAGCAGCATTCCTCAGGTGAACACTGAAGCTTTCTTT
-	TRBD2	TRBV5-8	TRBJ2-1	CASSLGSLAANEQFF	TGTGCCAGCAGCCTCGGAAGCCTAGCGGCGAATGAGCAGTTCTTC
-	TRBD2	TRBV2	TRBJ2-3	CASSFGAGVWGTDTQYF	TGTGCCAGCTCTTTCGGGGCGGGAGTTTGGGGGACAGATACGCAGTATTTT
-	TRBD1	TRBV5-1	TRBJ1-3	CASSHRTGPGNTIYF	TGCGCCAGCAGCCATCGGACAGGGCCTGGAAACACCATATATTTT
-	TRBD2	TRBV29-1	TRBJ2-3	CSVDKAGGLADTQYF	TGCAGCGTTGATAAAGCGGGGGGGCTTGCAGATACGCAGTATTTT
-	TRBD2	TRBV5-1	TRBJ2-1	CASSWTSGGANEQFF	TGCGCCAGCAGCTGGACTAGCGGGGGGGCCAATGAGCAGTTCTTC
-	-	TRBV5-4	TRBJ2-1	CASSQARGEQFF	TGTGCCAGCAGCCAGGCCAGGGGTGAGCAGTTCTTC
few	TRBD1	TRBV19	TRBJ2-1	CASSTSQTGRNEQFF	TGTGCCAGTAGTACAAGCCAGACAGGGCGCAATGAGCAGTTCTTC
-	TRBD1	TRBV27	TRBJ1-1	CASSSIRGGQGNTEAFF	TGTGCCAGCAGTTCTATTAGGGGCGGACAGGGGAACACTGAAGCTTTCTTT
-	-	TRBV28	TRBJ2-7	CASAGGRGSSSYEQYF	TGTGCCAGCGCCGGAGGCCGGGGGTCGTCTTCCTACGAGCAGTACTTC
-	-	TRBV7-2	TRBJ2-2	CASSLNSPWNTGELFF	TGTGCCAGCAGCTTAAATAGCCCCTGGAACACCGGGGAGCTGTTTTTT
-	-	TRBV2	TRBJ2-3	CASSETSDTQYF	TGTGCCAGCAGTGAGACTAGTGATACGCAGTATTTT
-	-	TRBV6-5	TRBJ2-7	CASRTGTRNAQHF	TGTGCCAGCAGGACCGGGACAAGAAATGCCCAACACTTC
-	TRBD2	TRBV5-1	TRBJ2-3	CASSQGTSGGATDTQYF	TGCGCCAGCAGCCAAGGGACTAGCGGGGGGGCAACAGATACGCAGTATTTT
few	-	TRBV7-9	TRBJ2-5	CASSLAVGGETQYF	TGTGCCAGCAGCTTAGCGGTCGGCGGGGAGACCCAGTACTTC
-	TRBD2	TRBV6-5	TRBJ2-3	CASSPSGGVDTQYF	TGTGCCAGCAGTCCTAGCGGGGGCGTGGATACGCAGTATTTT
-	-	TRBV29-1	TRBJ1-5	CSAYQPQHF	TGCAGCGCTTATCAGCCCCAGCATTTT
-	TRBD1	TRBV5-1	TRBJ2-2	CASSWDREFAGELFF	TGCGCCAGCAGCTGGGACAGGGAGTTTGCCGGGGAGCTGTTTTTT
few	TRBD2	TRBV27	TRBJ2-7	CASSFLSTGLAGHEQYF	TGTGCCAGCAGTTTTCTATCTACTGGGCTAGCGGGTCACGAGCAGTACTTC
few	TRBD2	TRBV11-3	TRBJ2-3	CASSLERGGTTSGRPYTQYF	TGTGCCAGCAGCTTAGAGCGTGGGGGAACGACTAGCGGGAGGCCCTATACGCAGTATTTT
-	-	TRBV19	TRBJ2-3	CASSISGASTDTQYF	TGTGCCAGTAGTATAAGCGGAGCTAGCACAGATACGCAGTATTTT
-	-	TRBV30	TRBJ2-1	CAWTISLASSYNEQFF	TGTGCCTGGACTATCTCTCTAGCGAGCTCCTACAATGAGCAGTTCTTC
-	-	TRBV6-5	TRBJ1-1	CASSGAGIGTEAFF	TGTGCCAGCAGTGGGGCAGGGATAGGCACTGAAGCTTTCTTT
-	TRBD1	TRBV4-2	TRBJ2-7	CASSPGTGGYEQYF	TGTGCCAGCAGCCCCGGGACAGGAGGCTACGAGCAGTACTTC
-	-	TRBV7-2	TRBJ2-2	CASSYDWSTGELFF	TGTGCCAGCAGCTATGACTGGTCCACCGGGGAGCTGTTTTTT
-	-	TRBV11-1	TRBJ1-3	CASSLPGVGNTIYF	TGTGCCAGCAGCTTACCCGGTGTTGGAAACACCATATATTTT
-	TRBD1	TRBV7-2	TRBJ1-5	CASSPRQGAYQPQHF	TGTGCCAGCAGCCCAAGACAGGGGGCCTATCAGCCCCAGCATTTT
few	-	TRBV27	TRBJ2-5	CASSSNGRGETQYF	TGTGCCAGCAGCTCCAATGGGCGTGGGGAGACCCAGTACTTC
-	TRBD1	TRBV6-4	TRBJ1-2	CASRGGVGYGYTF	TGTGCCAGCAGAGGGGGCGTTGGCTATGGCTACACCTTC
-	-	TRBV11-3	TRBJ2-3	CASSPPGSTDTQYF	TGTGCCAGCAGCCCCCCGGGGAGCACAGATACGCAGTATTTT
-	-	TRBV5-1	TRBJ2-3	CASSPAAIGAGRDTQYF	TGCGCCAGCAGCCCAGCCGCCATCGGGGCCGGGAGAGATACGCAGTATTTT
-	TRBD1	TRBV5-6	TRBJ2-7	CASSSPGQGLEQYF	TGTGCCAGCAGCTCCCCGGGACAGGGTCTCGAGCAGTACTTC
-	-	TRBV6-1	TRBJ1-1	CASRVSEGDEAFF	TGTGCCAGCAGGGTTAGCGAGGGGGATGAAGCTTTCTTT